These 10 T cell receptor beta chains share one sample of origin, sequenced in a study of cytomegalovirus exposure and HLA in healthy donors. Amplification used 60 Vbeta primers and 13 Jbeta primers. The protocol was immunoSEQ multiplex PCR, while the TCRdb copy is restricted to in-frame clones and leaves out a portion. Of approximately 200,000 clones listed, just under 75% are singletons. Material for sequencing was PBMCs. Receptors were obtained from a man under 40 in good health and CMV-seropositive.

The rearrangement joins TRBV6-5 to TRBJ1-6; 7 nucleotides line up with TRBD1. This CDR3 comprises 16 residues. Trimming took 4 bases from V and 2 from J; bases not matched to a gene: 5. Germline V lookup: CDR1 MNHEY, CDR2 SVGAGI. In nucleotides, the CDR3 is TGTGCCAGCAGTTCGCAGGGGGTTACCTATAATTCACCCCTCCACTTT. Its translation is CASSSQGVTYNSPLHF.

V usage is TRBV29-1 and J usage is TRBJ2-2; 10 bases line up with TRBD2. J lost 6 bases, V lost 5 bases, and 6 bases had no gene match. Germline values: CDR1 SQVTM, CDR2 ANQGSEA. The CDR3 extends over 14 amino acids. The CDR3 protein is CSVRWTSGAGELFF. The CDR3, as DNA: TGCAGCGTTCGGTGGACTAGCGGTGCCGGGGAGCTGTTTTTT.

CDR3 sequence (DNA): TGTGCCTGGAGTTTACAGGCGGCTAGCTATGGCTACACCTTC. Protein: CAWSLQAASYGYTF. V usage is TRBV30 and J usage is TRBJ1-2, with D possibly TRBD1 on 5 matching bases. The CDR3 is 14 residues long. The V gene lost 2 bases and the J gene lost 4 bases, with 14 bases spanning the gap. Per germline, CDR1 GTSNPN and CDR2 SVGIG (reference sequence).

The chain combines TRBV7-9 with TRBJ1-4; D is undetermined. Per the germline V gene, CDR1 is SEHNR and CDR2 is FQNEAQ (reference sequence). CDR3 size: 11 residues. V shed 5 bases and J shed 6 bases, with 4 bases lying between them. CDR3 sequence: CASSRDEKLFF. The CDR3 region has the DNA TGTGCCAGCAGCCGCGATGAAAAACTGTTTTTT.

J is TRBJ2-3 and V is TRBV21-1; the table names TRBD2, a call not compared with the DNA. TRBV21-1 is classified as a pseudogene. The CDR3 runs to 16 residues. The CDR3 coding sequence is TGTGCCAGCAGCTCACGGACCCGGGATTCGACAGATACGCAGTATTTT. The encoded protein is CASSSRTRDSTDTQYF.

The J gene is TRBJ2-1, the V gene TRBV6-7; 10 nucleotides align to TRBD1. TRBV6-7 is labeled an ORF, and its function is uncertain. V was clipped by 1 base and J by 10 bases; unmatched bases: 10. The CDR3 contains 16 residues. In nucleotides, the CDR3 is TGTGCCAGCAGTTACTTTCGGGACAGGGGCCCCCTAGAGCAGTTCTTC. As protein: CASSYFRDRGPLEQFF.

The rearrangement joins TRBV28 to TRBJ2-5, with D possibly being TRBD1 (6 bases). This CDR3 contains 11 residues. Looked up from germline, CDR1 is MDHEN and CDR2 is SYDVKM. Trimming removed 6 bases at V and 12 bases at J, with 14 bases between. CDR3 amino acids: CASSNRGGKYF. CDR3 nucleotides: TGTGCCAGCAGCAATCGTGGGGGCAAGTACTTC.

The V gene is TRBV4-2, the J gene TRBJ2-1; TRBD2 agrees at 9 bases. Germline V CDR1 and CDR2: LGHNA, YNFKEQ. The V gene end was trimmed by 0 bases and the J gene end by 4 bases; junction bases not matched to a gene: 4. The CDR3 totals 16 residues. In DNA, the CDR3 is TGTGCCAGCAGCCAAGAATTTAGCGGGAGTTACAATGAGCAGTTCTTC. It encodes CASSQEFSGSYNEQFF.

The chain carries TRBV19 and TRBJ2-7, with D unresolved. Germline CDR1 LNHDA, CDR2 SQIVND (reference sequence). The CDR3 totals 14 residues. Trimming removed 4 bases from V and 0 bases from J, with 10 bases in between. The DNA of the CDR3 is TGTGCCAGTAGTAAGAGAGACAACTCCTACGAGCAGTACTTC. It is translated as CASSKRDNSYEQYF. Full variable domain (rest looked up from reference TRBV19 and TRBJ2-7): DGGITQSPKYLFRKEGQNVTLSCEQNLNHDAMYWYRQDPGQGLRLIYYSQIVNDFQKGDIAEGYSVSREKKESFPLTVTSAQKNPTAFYLCASSKRDNSYEQYFGPGTRLTVT.

The CDR3 DNA follows: TGCGCCAGCAGCTCCGGGACTAGTGGCGACACCGGGGAGCTGTTTTTT. Its protein is CASSSGTSGDTGELFF. The J gene is TRBJ2-2, the V gene TRBV5-1; 8 nucleotides match TRBD2. With V trimmed by 3 bases and J by 3 bases, 7 bases remained unmatched. Germline lookup yields CDR1 SGHRS and CDR2 YFSETQ. CDR3 size: 16 residues. The full variable domain, rest sourced from reference TRBV5-1 and TRBJ2-2, is KAGVTQTPRYLIKTRGQQVTLSCSPISGHRSVSWYQQTPGQGLQFLFEYFSETQRNKGNFPGRFSGRQFSNSRSEMNVSTLELGDSALYLCASSSGTSGDTGELFFGEGSRLTVL.